One T cell receptor (beta chain) is described in this entry. The data are from a study of blood T cell repertoires in COVID-19. Study context: Spain, Italy and the United States supplied samples that represented acute and convalescent COVID-19. In each case, the material was cDNA or gDNA derived from T cells, B-cell-depleted T cells, or PBMCs.

Original processing notes: Reference gene primer amplification gave estimated nucleated cell counts. Some clones are missing from TCRdb's copy, which holds only in-frame ones; the method was immunoSEQ multiplex PCR. V, J and clone size are taken as reported in that table, and D and trimming were inferred from the DNA itself. The sample carries fewer than 150,000 clones, around 85% recorded once. This receptor was taken from a human donor in a cohort sampled during active COVID-19. The sequenced sample consisted of peripheral blood.

CDR3 in amino acids: CASSLVDRANTGELFF. In DNA, the CDR3 is TGTGCCAGCAGCCTAGTAGACAGGGCGAACACCGGGGAGCTGTTTTTT. This sequence joins TRBV11-2 and TRBJ2-2; 7 bases map to TRBD1. The CDR3 length is 16 residues. Germline V gives CDR1 SGHAT, CDR2 FQNNGV. J was trimmed by 0 bases and V by 5 bases; bases with no gene match: 6.